This T cell receptor (beta chain) was recorded in a study of shared clonotypes between healthy human individuals. Study-level results: The study's rarefaction showed incomplete sorted-subset sequencing despite large depth. About 5% was the fraction of naive CD4 clonotypes found shared across four donors. Relative to their counterparts shared across all four donors, non-shared clonotypes exhibited diminished generation probabilities.

The naive CD8 population came from CD45RO-negative cells selected for CCR7, without terminally differentiated effector memory CD45RA+ cells. As for this clone: As yet, its antigen is unknown. The sample carries other DNA sequences with the same CDR3.

From germline, CDR1 is MGHRA and CDR2 YSYEKL. The CDR3 has 14 amino acids. The ends lost 3 bases at V and 3 bases at J; junction bases unmatched: 1. It was at deep level that the assay was run. TCRdb's table, derived via immunoSEQ multiplex PCR, lists solely in-frame clones and lacks some. The sample consists of 2 million to 2.5 million clones, around 93% of them appearing once. The sequencing sample was made of naive CD8+ T cells from PBMCs. The source of this sequence is a man between 18 and 35 years old in good health. Some clones in this sample may be carry-over from other donors' samples. The chain recombines TRBV4-1 with TRBJ2-7; 11 bases align to TRBD1. For the CDR3, the DNA is TGCGCCAGCAGCCAGGACAGGGGGCTCTACGAGCAGTACTTC. Its translation is CASSQDRGLYEQYF.